This T cell receptor (beta chain) came from a study of blood T cell repertoires in COVID-19. TCRdb's copy holds only in-frame clones and misses some; the assay was immunoSEQ multiplex PCR. The data contain some 120,000 clones, 70% to 85% of them singletons. Germline V gives CDR1 SGHTA, CDR2 FQGTGA. The CDR3 runs 15 residues. Losses at the gene ends were 3 bases for V and 1 base for J; bases not matched to a gene: 0. This clonotype was obtained from a man aged 70-80 years with active or convalescent COVID-19. Source material: peripheral blood. The V and J genes are TRBV7-3 and TRBJ2-6; 7 bases are shared with TRBD2. Here the CDR3 reads CASSLGGSGANVLTF. The CDR3 bases are TGTGCCAGCAGCTTGGGAGGGTCTGGGGCCAACGTCCTGACTTTC.